Presented here are 4 T cell receptor beta chains from one specimen sequenced in a study of naive and memory T cell subsets. An equimolar mix of two oligonucleotides served as the beta constant-region primer for TRBC1 and TRBC2. In TCRdb, the UMI-ligation and nested PCR reads were re-called with MiXCR into one record per CDR3 protein. The data contain 140,000 to 150,000 distinct CDR3 sequences, about 17% of them singletons. Source material: naive CD4+ T cells from blood. The receptors originated from a human donor in good health.

V is TRBV6-1 and J is TRBJ1-6; TRBD1 agrees at 9 bases. Germline V CDR1 and CDR2: MNHNS, SASEGT. The CDR3 length is 14 residues. The ends lost 6 bases at V and 9 bases at J; junction bases unmatched: 6. This chain's CDR3 is CASRSGTGFSPLHF. CDR3 nucleotide sequence: TGTGCCAGCAGATCCGGGACAGGGTTTTCACCCCTCCACTTT.

This chain connects TRBV29-1 to TRBJ2-3; 8 bases line up with TRBD2. CDR1 and CDR2 (germline): SQVTM, ANQGSEA. The CDR3 totals 16 residues. With 4 bases clipped from V and 2 bases from J, the junction kept 11 bases outside the gene matches. The CDR3 loop reads CSVVRSGGRPTDTQYF. CDR3 DNA: TGCAGCGTTGTAAGGAGTGGCGGGAGGCCCACAGATACGCAGTATTTT.

V gene TRBV20-1 combines with J gene TRBJ2-7, with D perhaps TRBD1 or TRBD2 (6 bases each). The CDR3 is 13 residues long. Trimming pared 5 bases from V and 0 bases from J, leaving 11 bases between. Germline V gene lookup returns CDR1 DFQATT and CDR2 SNEGSKA (reference sequence). In DNA form, the CDR3 reads TGCAGTGCTCACGGGGGCGACTCCTACGAGCAGTACTTC. Amino acids: CSAHGGDSYEQYF.

The rearrangement links TRBV28 to TRBJ2-2; tentative D call: TRBD2 (6 bases). Germline CDR1 is MDHEN and CDR2 is SYDVKM. The CDR3 runs to 13 residues. Trimming left V 5 bases short and J 6 bases short, with 10 bases between. The CDR3 loop is CASSQTSPGELFF. The CDR3 bases are TGTGCCAGCAGTCAGACTAGTCCCGGGGAGCTGTTTTTT. Based on the CDR3 plus reference TRBV28 and TRBJ2-2, the full variable domain is DVKVTQSSRYLVKRTGEKVFLECVQDMDHENMFWYRQDPGLGLRLIYFSYDVKMKEKGDIPEGYSVSREKKERFSLILESASTNQTSMYLCASSQTSPGELFFGEGSRLTVL.